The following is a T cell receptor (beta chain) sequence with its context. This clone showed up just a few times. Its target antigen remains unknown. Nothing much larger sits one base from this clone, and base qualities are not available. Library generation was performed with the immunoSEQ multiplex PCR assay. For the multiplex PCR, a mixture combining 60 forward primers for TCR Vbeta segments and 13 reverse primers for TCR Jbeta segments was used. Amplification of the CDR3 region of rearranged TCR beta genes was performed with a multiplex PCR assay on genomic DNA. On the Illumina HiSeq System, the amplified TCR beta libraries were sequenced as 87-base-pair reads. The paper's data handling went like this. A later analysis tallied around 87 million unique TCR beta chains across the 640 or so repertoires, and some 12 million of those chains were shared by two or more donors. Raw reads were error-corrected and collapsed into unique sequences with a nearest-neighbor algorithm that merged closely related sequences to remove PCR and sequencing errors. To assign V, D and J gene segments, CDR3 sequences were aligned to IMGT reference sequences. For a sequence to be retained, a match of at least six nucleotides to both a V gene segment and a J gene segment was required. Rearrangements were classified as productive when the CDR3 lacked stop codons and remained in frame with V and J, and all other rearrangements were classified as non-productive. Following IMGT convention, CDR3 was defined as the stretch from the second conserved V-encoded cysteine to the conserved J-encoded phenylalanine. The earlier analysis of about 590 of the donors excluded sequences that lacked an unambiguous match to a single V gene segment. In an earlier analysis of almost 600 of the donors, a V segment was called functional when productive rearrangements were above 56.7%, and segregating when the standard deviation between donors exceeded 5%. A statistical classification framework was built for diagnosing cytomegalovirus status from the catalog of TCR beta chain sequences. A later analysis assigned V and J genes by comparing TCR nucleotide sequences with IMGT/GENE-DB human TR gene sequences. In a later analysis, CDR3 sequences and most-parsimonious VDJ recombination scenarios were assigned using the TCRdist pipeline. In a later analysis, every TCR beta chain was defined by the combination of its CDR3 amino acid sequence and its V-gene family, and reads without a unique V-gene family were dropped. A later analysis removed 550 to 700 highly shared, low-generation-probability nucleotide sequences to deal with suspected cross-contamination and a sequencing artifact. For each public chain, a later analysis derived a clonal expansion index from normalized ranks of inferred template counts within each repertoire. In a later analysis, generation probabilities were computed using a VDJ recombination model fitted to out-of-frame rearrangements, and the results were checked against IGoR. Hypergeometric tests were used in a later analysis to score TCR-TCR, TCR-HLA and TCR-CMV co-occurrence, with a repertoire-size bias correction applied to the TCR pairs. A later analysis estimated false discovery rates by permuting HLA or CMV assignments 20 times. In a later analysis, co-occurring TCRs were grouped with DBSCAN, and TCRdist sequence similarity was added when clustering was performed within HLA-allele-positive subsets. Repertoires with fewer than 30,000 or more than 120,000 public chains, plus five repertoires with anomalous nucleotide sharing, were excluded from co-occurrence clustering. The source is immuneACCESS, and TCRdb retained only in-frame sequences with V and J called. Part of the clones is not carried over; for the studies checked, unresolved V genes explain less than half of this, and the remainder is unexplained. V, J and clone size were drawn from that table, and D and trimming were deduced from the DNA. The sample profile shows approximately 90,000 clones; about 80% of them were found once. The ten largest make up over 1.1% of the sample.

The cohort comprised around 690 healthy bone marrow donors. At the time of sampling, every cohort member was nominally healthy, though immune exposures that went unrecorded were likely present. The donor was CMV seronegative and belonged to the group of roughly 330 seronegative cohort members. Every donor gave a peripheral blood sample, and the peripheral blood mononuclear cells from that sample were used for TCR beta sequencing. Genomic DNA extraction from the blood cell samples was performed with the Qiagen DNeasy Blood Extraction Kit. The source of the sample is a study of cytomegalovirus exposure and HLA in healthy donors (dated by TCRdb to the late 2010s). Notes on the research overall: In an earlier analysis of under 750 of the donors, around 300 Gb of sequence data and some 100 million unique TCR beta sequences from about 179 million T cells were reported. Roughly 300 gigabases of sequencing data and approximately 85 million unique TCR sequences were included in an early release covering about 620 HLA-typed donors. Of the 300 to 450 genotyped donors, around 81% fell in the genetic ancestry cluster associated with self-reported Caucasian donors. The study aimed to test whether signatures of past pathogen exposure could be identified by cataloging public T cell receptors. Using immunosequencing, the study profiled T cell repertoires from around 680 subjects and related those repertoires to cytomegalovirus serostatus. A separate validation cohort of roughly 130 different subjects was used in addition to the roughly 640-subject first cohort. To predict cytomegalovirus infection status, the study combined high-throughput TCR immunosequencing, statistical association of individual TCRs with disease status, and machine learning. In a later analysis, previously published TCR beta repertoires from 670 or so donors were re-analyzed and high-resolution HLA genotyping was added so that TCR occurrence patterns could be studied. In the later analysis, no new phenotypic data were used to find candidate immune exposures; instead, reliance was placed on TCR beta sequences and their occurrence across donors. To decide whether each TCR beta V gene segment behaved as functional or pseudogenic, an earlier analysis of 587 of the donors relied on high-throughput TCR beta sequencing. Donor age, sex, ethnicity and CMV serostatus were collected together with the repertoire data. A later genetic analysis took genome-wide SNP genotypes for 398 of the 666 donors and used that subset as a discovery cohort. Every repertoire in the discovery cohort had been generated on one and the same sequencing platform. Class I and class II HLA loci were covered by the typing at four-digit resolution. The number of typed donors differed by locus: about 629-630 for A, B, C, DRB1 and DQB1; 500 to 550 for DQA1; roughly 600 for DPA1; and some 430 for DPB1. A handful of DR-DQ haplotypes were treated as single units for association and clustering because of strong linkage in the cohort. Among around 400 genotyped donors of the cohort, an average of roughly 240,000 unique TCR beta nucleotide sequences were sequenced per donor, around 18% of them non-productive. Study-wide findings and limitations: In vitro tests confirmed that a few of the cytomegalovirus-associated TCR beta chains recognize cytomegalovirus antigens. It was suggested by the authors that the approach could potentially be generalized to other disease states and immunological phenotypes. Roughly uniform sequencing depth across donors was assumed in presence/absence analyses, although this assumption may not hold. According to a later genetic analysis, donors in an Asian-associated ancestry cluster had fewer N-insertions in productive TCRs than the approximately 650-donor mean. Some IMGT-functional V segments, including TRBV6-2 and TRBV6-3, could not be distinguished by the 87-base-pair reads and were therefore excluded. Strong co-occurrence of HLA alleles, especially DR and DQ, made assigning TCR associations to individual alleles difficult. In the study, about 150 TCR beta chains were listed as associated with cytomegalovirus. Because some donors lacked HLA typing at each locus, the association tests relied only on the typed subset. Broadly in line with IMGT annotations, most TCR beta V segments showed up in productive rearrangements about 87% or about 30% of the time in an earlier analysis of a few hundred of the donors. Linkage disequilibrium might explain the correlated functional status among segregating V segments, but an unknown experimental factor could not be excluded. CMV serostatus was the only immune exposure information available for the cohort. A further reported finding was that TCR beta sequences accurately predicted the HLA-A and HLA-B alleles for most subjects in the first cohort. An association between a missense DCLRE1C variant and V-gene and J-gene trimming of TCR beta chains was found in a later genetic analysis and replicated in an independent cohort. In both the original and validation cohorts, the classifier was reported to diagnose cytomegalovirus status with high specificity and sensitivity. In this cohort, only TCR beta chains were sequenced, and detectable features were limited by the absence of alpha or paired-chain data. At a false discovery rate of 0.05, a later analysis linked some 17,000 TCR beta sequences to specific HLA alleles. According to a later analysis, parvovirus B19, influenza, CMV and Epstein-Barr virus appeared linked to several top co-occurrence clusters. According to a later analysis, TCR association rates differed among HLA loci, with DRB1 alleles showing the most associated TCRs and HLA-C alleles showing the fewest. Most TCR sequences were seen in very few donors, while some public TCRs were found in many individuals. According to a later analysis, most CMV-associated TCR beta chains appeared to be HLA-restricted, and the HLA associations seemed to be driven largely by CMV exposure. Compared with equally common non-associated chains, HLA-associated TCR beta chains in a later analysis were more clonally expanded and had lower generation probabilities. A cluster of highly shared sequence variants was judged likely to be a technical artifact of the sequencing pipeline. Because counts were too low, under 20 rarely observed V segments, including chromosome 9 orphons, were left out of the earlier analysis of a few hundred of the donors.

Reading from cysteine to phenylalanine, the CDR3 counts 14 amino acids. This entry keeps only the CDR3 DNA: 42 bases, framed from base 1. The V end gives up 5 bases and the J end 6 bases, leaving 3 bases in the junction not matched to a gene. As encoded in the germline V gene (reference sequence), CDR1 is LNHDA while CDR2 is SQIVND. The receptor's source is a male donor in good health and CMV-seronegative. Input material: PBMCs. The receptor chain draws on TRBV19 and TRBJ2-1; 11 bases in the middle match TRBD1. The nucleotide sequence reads TGTGCCAGTAGTTCCGGGACAGGGGGCAATGAGCAGTTCTTC. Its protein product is CASSSGTGGNEQFF.